Listed here are 23 T cell receptor beta chains from one sample, sequenced in a study of a mutant IDH1 vaccine in newly diagnosed glioma. Repertoires were generated with immunoSEQ multiplex PCR, while TCRdb's copy carries only in-frame clones and drops some. The data contain about 50,000 clones, approximately 92% of them singletons. Their recognized antigens are unknown. Time point in this sample: week 35, safety follow-up. The vaccine gave 300 ug of a 20-mer mutant IDH1 peptide subcutaneously per dose. Source: PBMCs, taken from a glioma patient whose treatment included an IDH1 peptide vaccine. These receptors came from a man in his forties or fifties with glioma.

The V gene is TRBV27, the J gene TRBJ2-1, with D possibly being TRBD2 (6 bases). Germline assignment: CDR1 MNHEY and CDR2 SMNVEV (reference sequence). This CDR3 has 17 amino acids. Trimming shortened V by 2 bases and J by 4 bases, and 18 bases separated the two germline ends. In nucleotides, the CDR3 is TGTGCCAGCAGTTTAGGGAGGATGATGCGCTCTTACAATGAGCAGTTCTTC. This encodes CASSLGRMMRSYNEQFF.

V gene TRBV11-3 combines with J gene TRBJ2-2; 7 positions match TRBD1. Germline assignment: CDR1 SGHNT and CDR2 YENEEA. After removal of 8 bases from V and 0 bases from J, the junction contained 9 bases not matched to a gene. There are 16 residues in the CDR3. CDR3 coding DNA: TGTGCCAGCTCCAGAAGACAGGGAACGAACACCGGGGAGCTGTTTTTT. It specifies CASSRRQGTNTGELFF. Variable domain in full (rest from reference TRBV11-3 and TRBJ2-2): EAGVVQSPRYKIIEKKQPVAFWCNPISGHNTLYWYLQNLGQGPELLIRYENEEAVDDSQLPKDRFSAERLKGVDSTLKIQPAELGDSAVYLCASSRRQGTNTGELFFGEGSRLTVL.

This clone occurred once. This chain uses TRBV7-9 with TRBJ2-1; TRBD2 is a possible D gene (6 bases). Between the trimmed V and J ends, which lost 5 bases and 0 bases, there was a span of 14 bases. CDR3 length: 16 amino acids. The germline V gene has CDR1 SEHNR and CDR2 FQNEAQ (reference sequence). The CDR3 loop reads CASSPSGTGSYNEQFF. CDR3 DNA: TGTGCCAGCAGCCCCTCCGGGACTGGCTCCTACAATGAGCAGTTCTTC.

This clone has only a few counts. The chain uses TRBV5-1 and TRBJ2-4; D uncertain. V was pared by 0 bases and J by 6 bases, with 7 bases between. The V gene's germline CDR1 is SGHRS and CDR2 YFSETQ. The CDR3 length is 13 residues. CDR3 residues: CASSLAGGNIQYF. CDR3 in DNA: TGCGCCAGCAGCTTGGCGGGCGGAAACATTCAGTACTTC. Using reference TRBV5-1 and TRBJ2-4 for the parts outside the CDR3, the full variable domain is KAGVTQTPRYLIKTRGQQVTLSCSPISGHRSVSWYQQTPGQGLQFLFEYFSETQRNKGNFPGRFSGRQFSNSRSEMNVSTLELGDSALYLCASSLAGGNIQYFGAGTRLSVL.

The V gene is TRBV5-1, the J gene TRBJ1-2; 8 nucleotides align to TRBD1. The CDR3 runs to 12 residues. Losses at the gene ends were 7 bases for V and 7 bases for J; bases not matched to a gene: 6. In germline, CDR1 is SGHRS, CDR2 YFSETQ. The CDR3 region is CASGGQDFGYTF. The CDR3 nucleotides are TGCGCCAGCGGGGGACAGGATTTTGGCTACACCTTC.

The rearrangement links TRBV7-3 to TRBJ2-3, with 10 bases fitting TRBD2. Germline lookup yields CDR1 SGHTA and CDR2 FQGTGA. V gave up 6 bases and J gave up 5 bases; unmatched junction bases: 11. This CDR3 has 16 residues. In DNA, the CDR3 is TGTGCCAGCAGTCTCCTTTCGGGACTAGCGCAAGATACGCAGTATTTT. Residues: CASSLLSGLAQDTQYF.

The chain couples TRBV29-1 to TRBJ2-5; 7 bases line up with TRBD1. The DNA end favors TRBJ2-7, so the J call may be wrong. CDR3 size: 13 residues. Germline V CDR1 and CDR2: SQVTM, ANQGSEA. In DNA form, the CDR3 reads TGCAGCGCGAAAGGGGGCGTGCTCTACGAGCAGTACTTC. It encodes CSAKGGVLYEQYF.

This chain connects TRBV11-2 to TRBJ2-6; D remains ambiguous. Trimming took off 1 base at V and 0 bases at J, with 10 bases between the two ends. Germline-derived CDR1 and CDR2 are SGHAT and FQNNGV. The CDR3 has 17 amino acids. The CDR3: CASSLAGPISGANVLTF. The CDR3 bases are TGTGCCAGCAGCTTAGCCGGACCCATCTCTGGGGCCAACGTCCTGACTTTC.

The chain has TRBV9 and TRBJ2-1; D is unclear. Trimming pared 0 bases from V and 0 bases from J, leaving 13 bases between. CDR3 length equals 17 residues. The germline V gene encodes CDR1 SGDLS and CDR2 YYNGEE. The CDR3 DNA follows: TGTGCCAGCAGCGTAGCCTGGCGGACGAGCTCCTACAATGAGCAGTTCTTC. It is translated as CASSVAWRTSSYNEQFF.

The chain joins TRBV7-6 to TRBJ1-5; D unresolved. Looked up from germline, CDR1 is SGHVS and CDR2 is FNYEAQ. V was cut by 1 base and J by 1 base, with 8 bases left in between. The CDR3 totals 15 residues. CDR3: CASSLVSASNQPQHF. The CDR3 region has the DNA TGTGCCAGCAGCTTAGTCTCAGCGAGCAATCAGCCCCAGCATTTT.

J is TRBJ2-7 and V is TRBV28; D remains ambiguous. The CDR3 runs 14 residues. Deletions cut 1 base from V and 2 bases from J, with 9 bases between. Germline values: CDR1 MDHEN, CDR2 SYDVKM. The CDR3 DNA reads TGTGCCAGCAGTTTATCAAGACCCCCCTACGAGCAGTACTTC. This translates into CASSLSRPPYEQYF.

The chain combines TRBV7-6 with TRBJ1-3; D may be TRBD1 (5 bases). CDR1 and CDR2 (germline): SGHVS, FNYEAQ. Trimming took 3 bases from V and 0 from J, leaving 12 bases between them. This CDR3 region has 16 residues. CDR3 DNA: TGTGCCAGCAGCTTCGGGACCGTGACCTCTGGAAACACCATATATTTT. Protein: CASSFGTVTSGNTIYF.

The chain has TRBV2 and TRBJ2-3, with 7 positions matching TRBD2. V shed 7 bases, J shed 0 bases, and the junction held 4 bases outside the gene matches. The CDR3 covers 14 residues. Per the germline V gene, CDR1 is SNHLY and CDR2 is FYNNEI. The CDR3 region is CASMRRGSTDTQYF. CDR3 nucleotides: TGTGCCAGCATGAGGCGGGGGAGCACAGATACGCAGTATTTT.

The chain recombines TRBV7-8 with TRBJ2-7; 11 nucleotides align to TRBD2. This CDR3 contains 14 residues. J gave up 3 bases and V 6 bases, and 4 bases lay outside the gene matches. Germline CDR1 and CDR2: SGHVS and FQNEAQ. The CDR3 sequence: CASRLTSGGYEQYF. The CDR3 DNA reads as TGTGCCAGCAGATTAACTAGCGGGGGCTACGAGCAGTACTTC.

The chain employs TRBV7-2 and TRBJ1-2; 11 positions agree with TRBD1. With 8 bases clipped from V and 4 bases from J, the junction kept 3 bases outside the gene matches. Germline V gene lookup returns CDR1 SGHTA and CDR2 FQGNSA. The CDR3 length is 13 residues. The CDR3 protein is CASGTGGSYGYTF. Written as DNA, the CDR3 is TGTGCCAGCGGGACAGGGGGATCCTATGGCTACACCTTC.

The gene calls are TRBV5-1 and TRBJ2-1; the D gene is possibly TRBD2 (6 bases). Germline assignment: CDR1 SGHRS and CDR2 YFSETQ. With 4 bases removed from V and 6 bases from J, the gap between germline ends came to 14 bases. The CDR3 runs to 14 residues. The CDR3 here is CASSGAGQGNEQFF. Here the CDR3 DNA reads TGCGCCAGCAGCGGGGCGGGGCAGGGCAATGAGCAGTTCTTC. The full variable domain, rest sourced from reference TRBV5-1 and TRBJ2-1, is KAGVTQTPRYLIKTRGQQVTLSCSPISGHRSVSWYQQTPGQGLQFLFEYFSETQRNKGNFPGRFSGRQFSNSRSEMNVSTLELGDSALYLCASSGAGQGNEQFFGPGTRLTVL.

This chain joins TRBV2 and TRBJ2-5; TRBD2 might be the D (5 bases). The CDR3 length is 12 residues. V gave up 7 bases and J gave up 1 base, with 7 bases separating them. Germline lookup yields CDR1 SNHLY and CDR2 FYNNEI. The chain's CDR3 is CASKSGQETQYF. CDR3 DNA sequence: TGTGCCAGCAAAAGCGGCCAAGAGACCCAGTACTTC.

This rearrangement joins TRBV9 to TRBJ2-7; D remains unclear. The CDR3 loop spans 10 amino acids. Trimming shortened V by 0 bases and J by 6 bases, and 1 base separated the two germline ends. CDR1 SGDLS and CDR2 YYNGEE come from the germline V gene. In DNA form, the CDR3 reads TGTGCCAGCAGCGTAGCCGAGCAGTACTTC. Its translation: CASSVAEQYF.

V and J are TRBV5-1 and TRBJ1-1; perhaps TRBD1 as D (6 bases). Germline V gene data show CDR1 as SGHRS and CDR2 as YFSETQ. The CDR3 covers 15 residues. Trimming shortened V by 0 bases and J by 4 bases, and 13 bases separated the two germline ends. CDR3 region: CASSLALGGATEAFF. CDR3 nucleotides: TGCGCCAGCAGCTTGGCATTGGGGGGGGCCACTGAAGCTTTCTTT.

The chain has TRBV5-6 and TRBJ2-7; no definite D call. The germline V and J ends were trimmed by 4 bases and 2 bases, with 25 bases remaining between them. The germline V gene has CDR1 SGHDT and CDR2 YYEEEE. CDR3 size: 18 residues. In DNA form, the CDR3 reads TGTGCCAGCAGCATGCTCGTCTACGCGGCCGGAGAACCCTACGAGCAGTACTTC. It specifies CASSMLVYAAGEPYEQYF.

This chain joins TRBV19 and TRBJ2-7; TRBD1 matches at 7 bases. CDR1 is LNHDA, CDR2 SQIVND, per germline (reference sequence). The CDR3 contains 15 residues. V dropped 5 bases and J dropped 2; count of bases not matched to a gene: 9. The CDR3 is CASSFKTGRTYEQYF. CDR3 DNA: TGTGCCAGTAGTTTTAAGACAGGGCGCACCTACGAGCAGTACTTC.

This chain uses TRBV18 with TRBJ1-1; possibly TRBD1 for D (5 bases). The CDR3 contains 15 residues. V gave up 2 bases and J gave up 6 bases, with 16 bases separating them. Germline V gives CDR1 KGHSH, CDR2 LQKENI. The CDR3 protein is CASSPKGRQTPEAFF. CDR3 DNA: TGTGCCAGCTCACCAAAGGGGCGCCAGACCCCTGAAGCTTTCTTT.

The gene calls are TRBV7-6 and TRBJ2-3; D ambiguous. V was clipped by 1 base and J by 5 bases, with 13 bases between them. There are 15 residues in the CDR3. Germline V gene sequence: CDR1 SGHVS, CDR2 FNYEAQ. CDR3: CASSLGTLYGDTQYF. CDR3 nucleotides: TGTGCCAGCAGCTTAGGCACTCTCTACGGAGATACGCAGTATTTT.